This TCR beta chain was sequenced during a study of blood T cell repertoires in COVID-19. Produced via immunoSEQ multiplex PCR; TCRdb's table is partial and in-frame only. This repertoire shows 200,000 to 300,000 clones, roughly 86% found once; its top ten account for over 2%. This clone was seen more than once but under ten times. The germline gives CDR1 SEHNR, CDR2 FQNEAQ (reference sequence). V was pared by 1 base and J by 1 base, with 5 bases of the junction left unmatched. This CDR3 contains 16 residues. Participants, 18 to 89 years old, spanned under 25 US areas. Self-reported history from a screening survey and questionnaire set each donor's cohort.

What was sequenced was PBMCs or T cells enriched from blood (not recorded which). The J gene is TRBJ2-3, the V gene TRBV7-9; 7 bases are shared with TRBD1. This receptor was obtained from a woman between 18 and 29 years old who had recovered from COVID-19. This CDR3 reads CASSLEGAGGTDTQYF. In nucleotides, the CDR3 is TGTGCCAGCAGCTTAGAGGGGGCAGGGGGCACAGATACGCAGTATTTT.